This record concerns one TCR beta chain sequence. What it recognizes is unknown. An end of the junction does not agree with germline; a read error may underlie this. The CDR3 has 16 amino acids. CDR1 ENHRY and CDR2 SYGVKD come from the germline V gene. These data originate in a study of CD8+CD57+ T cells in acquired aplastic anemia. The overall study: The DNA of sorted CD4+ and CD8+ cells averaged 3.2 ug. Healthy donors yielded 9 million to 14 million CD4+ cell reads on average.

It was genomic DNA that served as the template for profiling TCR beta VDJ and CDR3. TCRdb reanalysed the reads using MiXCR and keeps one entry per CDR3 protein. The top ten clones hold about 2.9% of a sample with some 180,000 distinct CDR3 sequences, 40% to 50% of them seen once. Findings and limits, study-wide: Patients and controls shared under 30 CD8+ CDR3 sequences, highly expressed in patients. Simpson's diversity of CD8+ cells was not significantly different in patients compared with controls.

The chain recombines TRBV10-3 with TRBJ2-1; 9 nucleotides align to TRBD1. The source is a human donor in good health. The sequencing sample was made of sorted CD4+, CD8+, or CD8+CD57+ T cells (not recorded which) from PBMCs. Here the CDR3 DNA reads TGTGCCATCCGTGAGTGGACAGGGGCTGAGTACAATGAGCGGTTCTTC. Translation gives CAIREWTGAEYNERFF.